This paragraph reports one T cell receptor (beta chain). Its antigen is unknown. The sample originates from a study of OX40 agonist ivuxolimab in advanced cancers. Study information: Ivuxolimab, which is an agonistic anti-OX40 (CD134) antibody, was administered to the patients. The dose-escalation cohort had hepatocellular carcinoma, melanoma, renal cell or head and neck cancer.

From germline, CDR1 is KGHSH and CDR2 LQKENI. This CDR3 comprises 12 residues. The protocol was immunoSEQ multiplex PCR, while the TCRdb copy is restricted to in-frame clones and leaves out a portion. Here the sample spans 55,000 to 70,000 clones, around 85% being singletons. Study results and caveats: The antigen specificity of the peripheral T cells (those that were expanded) was not determined.

Patients were ineligible given autoimmune disease history or systemic immunosuppression. This TCR was sampled from an adult with an advanced solid tumor such as melanoma, head and neck, liver or kidney cancer. The chain combines TRBV18 with TRBJ2-5; D gene uncertain. The closer fit of TRBJ2-7 to the DNA end suggests the J call may be wrong. The sample here was CD4+ or CD8+ T cells sorted from blood, taken in a trial of the OX40 agonist ivuxolimab. CDR3 nucleotides: TGTGCCAGCTCACCCCCCCCCTACGAGCAGTACTTC. Its protein product is CASSPPPYEQYF.